The rows below give T cell receptor beta chains drawn from one sample of a study of early T cells in non-severe SARS-CoV-2 infection. TCRdb recomputed calls from the 5' RACE reads with MiXCR, one row per CDR3 protein. The table shows approximately 73,000 distinct CDR3 sequences, with roughly 10% occurring only once. Sequencing was performed on whole blood. These receptors all stem from an adult who was a healthcare worker with PCR-confirmed SARS-CoV-2 infection or an uninfected control (not recorded which). Both conserved end residues are part of each CDR3. Clone sizes are given selectively: once, few, many, or a class where the clone is expanded.

CDR3aa	abundance	v_gene
CASSIEMNTGELFF	many	TRBV19
CAIRTADYGYTF	.	TRBV2
CASSSDSYNEQFF	few	TRBV7-9
CASSWGGYTYGYTF	many	TRBV28
CASSLQAQETQYF	.	TRBV11-2
CASSKIGQGVGTEAFF	.	TRBV2
CSAPRGLGEKLFF	many	TRBV20-1
CASSLEGDRVEQYF	many	TRBV7-6
CASQPADTQYF	few	TRBV27
CASSSNRVTGELFF	many	TRBV11-3
CSARPQLETQYF	.	TRBV20-1
CASTTGGNTEAFF	.	TRBV14
CAISGLAGTTGELFF	many	TRBV10-3
CASGPTSSQETQYF	few	TRBV12-5
CASSQGDISYEQYF	.	TRBV3-1
CATRGTGTDTQYF	.	TRBV24-1
CASSLGGTGSHNQPQHF	few	TRBV7-6
CASSLGTDLTETQYF	few	TRBV11-2
CASSEGARLTGNTEAFF	.	TRBV3-1
CASSLDWISEAFF	few	TRBV7-9
CASSWDGTYEQYF	few	TRBV5-6
CASSVGTGGEQYF	.	TRBV9
CSATGGVGTGELFF	few	TRBV20-1
CASGRDSTYNEQFF	.	TRBV11-3
CASSRILEDTEAFF	.	TRBV4-2
CASSPRTGTGSKQFF	many	TRBV7-6
CASSLGLAGDLYEQYF	few	TRBV5-1
CASSSTLTEWEQYF	many	TRBV7-2
CSVLPSLDSYEQYF	many	TRBV29-1
CASSPQSGTLHEQYF	few	TRBV11-2
CASRDRGRTYGYTF	many	TRBV27
CSGRQGYTGELFF	.	TRBV29-1
CASSADNPGLGQPQHF	.	TRBV10-2
CASRDRLAKNIQYF	many	TRBV12-3/TRBV12-4
CASSLDDNSPLHF	many	TRBV5-1
CSVGSGNTIYF	few	TRBV29-1
CASSLGGTGFYNEQFF	many	TRBV7-2
CASSRQDSSFSSGNTIYF	many	TRBV2
CAIRPGQGAATDTQYF	many	TRBV10-3
CASSLGQGRNQPQHF	.	TRBV7-6
CASSWDRGNYGYTF	many	TRBV27
CASSTGTRGTDTQYF	many	TRBV5-1
CASSQERGENTGELFF	few	TRBV3-1